Each of the 5 T cell receptor beta chains below was sequenced from the same sample in a study of T cell responses to AZD1222 COVID-19 vaccine (dated by TCRdb to 2020 to 2022). Interpreted using the paper, the time point label stands for: about 28 days (+/-7) after the second vaccine dose. The library was generated by the immunoSEQ multiplex PCR assay. Imported from immuneACCESS, the table was reduced by TCRdb to in-frame sequences with V and J called. These copies leave out some clones; in studies compared against another copy, an unresolved V gene accounts for under half, and the cause of the remainder is not known. In all, the sample holds approximately 270,000 clones, and about 94% of those were seen once. The top ten constitute less than 0.6% of the sample. Sequencing was performed on peripheral blood, taken 28 days after the second AZD1222 dose. The receptor set was obtained from an adult who received the AZD1222 COVID-19 vaccine.

This clone was picked up a small number of times. The V gene is TRBV4-1, the J gene TRBJ1-2; D unresolved. Trimming took off 8 bases at V and 2 bases at J, with 24 bases between the two ends. In germline, CDR1 is MGHRA, CDR2 YSYEKL. The CDR3 covers 17 residues. In DNA, the CDR3 is TGCGCCAGCCAACGAACCCTCTCGGGTGTAGGAAACTATGGCTACACCTTC. Translation gives CASQRTLSGVGNYGYTF.

The CDR3 reads CASSLDGRRNEKLFF. The DNA for the CDR3 is TGTGCCAGCAGCTTGGATGGGCGAAGGAATGAAAAACTGTTTTTT. The gene calls are TRBV5-4 and TRBJ1-4; the D is unclear. Trimming shortened V by 0 bases and J by 5 bases, and 11 bases separated the two germline ends. CDR1 is SGHNT, CDR2 YYREEE, per germline (reference sequence). The CDR3 covers 15 residues.

This chain uses TRBV2 with TRBJ2-3; 7 nucleotides agree with TRBD2. Germline values: CDR1 SNHLY, CDR2 FYNNEI. This CDR3 region has 14 residues. Losses at the gene ends were 4 bases for V and 8 bases for J; bases not matched to a gene: 9. In nucleotides, the CDR3 is TGTGCCAGCAGTGGGGACTACCGCCCAGGTACGCAGTATTTT. It codes for CASSGDYRPGTQYF.

The rearrangement joins TRBV4-3 to TRBJ2-7; no clear D. With 1 base removed from V and 7 bases from J, the gap between germline ends came to 11 bases. The CDR3 is 13 amino acids. Germline values: CDR1 LGHNA, CDR2 YSLEER. This CDR3 is CASSQVERTEQYF. The CDR3 DNA sequence: TGCGCCAGCAGCCAAGTGGAGAGAACTGAGCAGTACTTC.

CDR3 residues: CASSPEGEGGYTF. The CDR3 DNA follows: TGTGCCAGCAGCCCTGAGGGGGAGGGTGGCTACACCTTC. This chain uses TRBV5-4 with TRBJ1-2, with TRBD1 as a possible D gene (6 bases). CDR3 length: 13 residues. Germline values: CDR1 SGHNT, CDR2 YYREEE (reference sequence). Trimming stripped 4 bases from V and 7 bases from J, with 14 bases between. The whole variable domain, remainder taken from reference TRBV5-4 and TRBJ1-2, is ETGVTQSPTHLIKTRGQQVTLRCSSQSGHNTVSWYQQALGQGPQFIFQYYREEENGRGNFPPRFSGLQFPNYSSELNVNALELDDSALYLCASSPEGEGGYTFGSGTRLTVV.